These T cell receptor beta chains were read from a single sample in a study of blood T cells in healthy people across ages. TCRdb passed the 5' RACE reads through MiXCR, listing each CDR3 protein once. The sample holds around 1,600,000 distinct CDR3 sequences; approximately 42% are singletons and the top ten take just over 4%. Sequencing used blood. The source is a young woman in good health. Each CDR3 is given with its conserved first and last residue. Each record gives: CDR3 length, D gene, J gene, clone size, V gene, CDR3 DNA, CDR3 protein. The D gene is left open where the match is weak. Size tells how often a clone was seen (once, few, many) or the class of an expanded clone, and some rows leave it out.

CDR3 length: 16; D gene: .; J gene: TRBJ2-4; clone size: few; V gene: TRBV28; CDR3 DNA: TGTGCCAGCAGTTTAAGTTTCCGGGCAGCCAAAAACATTCAGTACTTC; CDR3 protein: CASSLSFRAAKNIQYF
CDR3 length: 12; D gene: .; J gene: TRBJ2-7; clone size: few; V gene: TRBV7-2; CDR3 DNA: TGTGCCAGCAGCACTTTCCTCTCCGAGCAGTACTTC; CDR3 protein: CASSTFLSEQYF
CDR3 length: 13; D gene: .; J gene: TRBJ2-1; clone size: .; V gene: TRBV5-1; CDR3 DNA: TGCGCCAGCAGCCTGACTAACCACAATGAGCAGTTCTTC; CDR3 protein: CASSLTNHNEQFF
CDR3 length: 15; D gene: TRBD1; J gene: TRBJ1-1; clone size: .; V gene: TRBV12-3/TRBV12-4; CDR3 DNA: TGTGCCAGCAGGACCAGACAGGGTCTGAACACTGAAGCTTTCTTT; CDR3 protein: CASRTRQGLNTEAFF
CDR3 length: 16; D gene: .; J gene: TRBJ1-1; clone size: .; V gene: TRBV9; CDR3 DNA: TGTGCCAGCAGCGTAGGGCAGGGGAATCCCAACCCTGAAGCTTTCTTT; CDR3 protein: CASSVGQGNPNPEAFF
CDR3 length: 14; D gene: .; J gene: TRBJ2-7; clone size: .; V gene: TRBV6-2/TRBV6-3; CDR3 DNA: TGTGCCAGCAGTTACTCGGCAGACTACAATGAGCAGTACTTC; CDR3 protein: CASSYSADYNEQYF
CDR3 length: 12; D gene: TRBD1; J gene: TRBJ1-4; clone size: .; V gene: TRBV9; CDR3 DNA: TGTGCCACCAACGGACAGGGGCGAAAACTGTTTTTT; CDR3 protein: CATNGQGRKLFF
CDR3 length: 13; D gene: .; J gene: TRBJ2-7; clone size: .; V gene: TRBV6-2/TRBV6-3; CDR3 DNA: TGTGCCAGCAGTTCCGCAGGGGAAAACGAGCAGTACTTT; CDR3 protein: CASSSAGENEQYF
CDR3 length: 16; D gene: .; J gene: TRBJ1-5; clone size: .; V gene: TRBV21-1; CDR3 DNA: TGTGCCAGCAGCAATCGTTTGGACGTACAGAATCAGCCCCAGCATTTT; CDR3 protein: CASSNRLDVQNQPQHF
CDR3 length: 11; D gene: .; J gene: TRBJ2-7; clone size: .; V gene: TRBV29-1; CDR3 DNA: TGCAGCGTCCTCTCCGCCTACGAGCAGTACTTC; CDR3 protein: CSVLSAYEQYF
CDR3 length: 16; D gene: .; J gene: TRBJ1-6; clone size: .; V gene: TRBV7-2; CDR3 DNA: TGTGCCAGCAGCTTAGATGCGGGACAACATAATTCACCCCTCCACTTT; CDR3 protein: CASSLDAGQHNSPLHF